This TCR beta chain derives from a study of cytomegalovirus exposure and HLA in healthy donors (dated by TCRdb to between 2016 and 2019). Describing the broader study: According to a later analysis, the approximately 130 validation repertoires were produced on the same platform as the roughly 720 repertoires of the first cohort. The study combined high-throughput TCR immunosequencing, statistical association of individual TCRs with disease status, and machine learning to predict cytomegalovirus infection status. The study aimed to test whether signatures of past pathogen exposure could be identified by cataloging public T cell receptors. Besides the first cohort of more than 650 subjects, a separate validation cohort made up of over a hundred different subjects was used.

The full study reports these points: Cytomegalovirus status was reported to be diagnosed by the classifier with high specificity and sensitivity in both the original and validation cohorts. The study listed over 150 TCR beta chains as associated with cytomegalovirus. In vitro tests confirmed that a few of the cytomegalovirus-associated TCR beta chains recognize cytomegalovirus antigens. According to the authors, the approach could potentially be generalized to other disease states and immunological phenotypes. Most TCR sequences were seen in very few donors, while some public TCRs were found in many individuals. All 120 or so repertoires were used to score co-occurrence in the validation cohort in a later analysis, because that analysis had no HLA typing for the cohort. Subsequent analysis determined that TCRs grouped into clusters in the first cohort also showed a tendency toward co-occurrence across the 90 to 150 validation repertoires, and approximately 94% of cluster scores exceeded 0.

At the junction V is shortened by 3 bases and J by 5 bases; bases outside the gene matches: 3. CDR3 length: 15 amino acids, cysteine to phenylalanine. Only the CDR3 DNA is retained, 45 bases long and in frame from the first base. CDR1 and CDR2 were assigned from the germline V gene (reference sequence) as SEHNR and FQNEAQ. Separate from the approximately 700-subject first cohort, the validation cohort of more than 90 subjects was the group to which the donors belonged. The library came from the immunoSEQ multiplex PCR assay. The paper's data handling went like this. A statistical classification framework was developed to diagnose cytomegalovirus status using the catalog of TCR beta chain sequences. The immuneACCESS repertoire file appears here via TCRdb, limited to in-frame rearrangements. These files lack a portion of the clones; in checked studies, under half of the deficit traces to unresolved V genes, and the cause of the others is not known. V and J calls and clone size follow that table, whereas D and trimming were derived from the DNA. For this sample there are around 100,000 clones; around 85% appear just once. The top ten constitute approximately 22% of the sample.

As for this clone: Its antigen remains unidentified. The input lacks base qualities; no much larger clone sits a single base away.

The clonotype comes from a young man in good health and CMV-seropositive. Material for sequencing was PBMCs. The chain uses TRBV7-9 and TRBJ2-1; 11 central bases correspond to TRBD2. The DNA is TGTGCCAGCAGCTTGGTACTAGCGGGAGACAATGAGCAGTTCTTC. It specifies CASSLVLAGDNEQFF.